One and the same sample provided the 23 T cell receptor beta chains below, sequenced in a study of cytomegalovirus exposure and HLA in healthy donors. The PCR employed 60 Vbeta primers together with 13 Jbeta primers. The method was immunoSEQ multiplex PCR; TCRdb's version includes in-frame clones alone and lacks a portion of them. This table has tens of thousands of clones, about 79% appearing once. Sequences were obtained from PBMCs. The receptors here all came from a man aged 35 to 55 in good health and CMV-seronegative.

The genes are TRBV28 and TRBJ1-3; 8 nucleotides agree with TRBD1. CDR3 length: 17 amino acids. J was trimmed by 0 bases and V by 7 bases; bases with no gene match: 11. The germline CDR1 and CDR2 sequences are MDHEN and SYDVKM. The CDR3 region is CASNDRTGTFSGNTIYF. In DNA form, the CDR3 reads TGTGCCAGCAACGATCGGACAGGGACCTTCTCTGGAAACACCATATATTTT.

This chain joins TRBV7-9 and TRBJ2-1; 10 nucleotides agree with TRBD1. The V gene end was trimmed by 5 bases and the J gene end by 2 bases; junction bases not matched to a gene: 6. CDR1 is SEHNR, CDR2 FQNEAQ, per germline (reference sequence). The CDR3 runs 16 residues. CDR3: CASSHSGTGAYNEQFF. CDR3 bases: TGTGCCAGCAGCCATTCCGGGACAGGGGCCTACAATGAGCAGTTCTTC. Drawing the rest from reference TRBV7-9 and TRBJ2-1, the complete variable domain is DTGVSQNPRHKITKRGQNVTFRCDPISEHNRLYWYRQTLGQGPEFLTYFQNEAQLEKSRLLSDRFSAERPKGSFSTLEIQRTEQGDSAMYLCASSHSGTGAYNEQFFGPGTRLTVL.

The rearrangement joins TRBV29-1 to TRBJ1-1; 7 positions match TRBD1. This CDR3 is 12 amino acids long. Germline CDR1 and CDR2: SQVTM and ANQGSEA. This CDR3 is CSVTPGGTEAFF. CDR3 DNA: TGCAGTGTAACCCCAGGGGGCACTGAAGCTTTCTTT. Variable domain in full (rest from reference TRBV29-1 and TRBJ1-1): SAVISQKPSRDICQRGTSLTIQCQVDSQVTMMFWYRQQPGQSLTLIATANQGSEATYESGFVIDKFPISRPNLTFSTLTVSNMSPEDSSIYLCSVTPGGTEAFFGQGTRLTVV.

V is TRBV13 and J is TRBJ2-1, with D tentatively TRBD2 (6 bases). The length of the CDR3 is 15 residues. The germline gives CDR1 PRHDT, CDR2 FYEKMQ (reference sequence). V was shortened by 3 bases and J by 1 base, with 10 bases between the two germline ends. In DNA form, the CDR3 reads TGTGCCAGCAGCTTCGCGGGGTTTTCCTACAATGAGCAGTTCTTC. It codes for CASSFAGFSYNEQFF.

V usage is TRBV7-2 and J usage is TRBJ2-1; the D gene is possibly TRBD2 (6 bases). CDR3 size: 16 residues. V was trimmed by 5 bases and J by 0 bases, leaving 14 bases between them. In germline, CDR1 is SGHTA, CDR2 FQGNSA. The CDR3 DNA follows: TGTGCCAGCAGCCGGGACTCCGCGAGCTCCTACAATGAGCAGTTCTTC. Translation: CASSRDSASSYNEQFF.

The chain is built from TRBV18 and TRBJ1-1; weak D call: TRBD1 (6 bases). This CDR3 is 14 amino acids long. V lost 1 base and J lost 2, with 8 bases in between. Germline-derived CDR1 and CDR2 are KGHSH and LQKENI. The CDR3 bases are TGTGCCAGCTCACCACGGGGGCCTAACACTGAAGCTTTCTTT. Its translation: CASSPRGPNTEAFF. Looking up the rest from reference TRBV18 and TRBJ1-1 gives the full variable domain: NAGVMQNPRHLVRRRGQEARLRCSPMKGHSHVYWYRQLPEEGLKFMVYLQKENIIDESGMPKERFSAEFPKEGPSILRIQQVVRGDSAAYFCASSPRGPNTEAFFGQGTRLTVV.

This clone was seen more than once but under ten times. The CDR3 sequence is CASSEALVDEQFF. CDR3 DNA sequence: TGTGCCAGCAGTGAAGCGCTAGTCGATGAGCAGTTCTTC. This chain uses TRBV2 with TRBJ2-1; D ambiguous. This CDR3 is built from 13 residues. The germline CDR1 and CDR2 sequences are SNHLY and FYNNEI. V was cut by 0 bases and J by 8 bases, with 8 bases left in between.

Only one count was recorded for this clone. The chain carries TRBV15 and TRBJ2-3, with 9 bases identical to TRBD2. The CDR3 has 16 residues. Germline assignment: CDR1 LNHNV and CDR2 YYDKDF (reference sequence). The ends lost 1 base at V and 0 bases at J; junction bases unmatched: 2. The CDR3 region is CATSRGLAGSTDTQYF. The CDR3 nucleotides read TGTGCCACCAGCAGAGGCCTAGCGGGAAGCACAGATACGCAGTATTTT.

This clone is categorized as medium-sized. The chain combines TRBV11-2 with TRBJ1-2; 7 nucleotides line up with TRBD1. The length of the CDR3 is 15 residues. Germline CDR1 SGHAT, CDR2 FQNNGV. V lost 5 bases and J lost 4; bases outside the gene matches: 10. CDR3 in DNA: TGTGCCAGCAGCCACTACAGGGGAAGGGGCTATGGCTACACCTTC. Translated: CASSHYRGRGYGYTF. Based on the CDR3 plus reference TRBV11-2 and TRBJ1-2, the full variable domain is EAGVAQSPRYKIIEKRQSVAFWCNPISGHATLYWYQQILGQGPKLLIQFQNNGVVDDSQLPKDRFSAERLKGVDSTLKIQPAKLEDSAVYLCASSHYRGRGYGYTFGSGTRLTVV.

The V call is TRBV7-9, the J call TRBJ1-1; no clear D. V was clipped by 7 bases and J by 1 base, with 16 bases between them. The CDR3 sequence is 15 residues long. Germline loops: CDR1 SEHNR, CDR2 FQNEAQ (reference sequence). The CDR3 coding sequence is TGTGCCAGCACCTTGCTTGGTGCGGGGAACACTGAAGCTTTCTTT. Protein product: CASTLLGAGNTEAFF.

This clone is a singleton in its sample. The chain recombines TRBV7-2 with TRBJ2-1; 7 positions agree with TRBD2. Trimming at V came to 5 bases and at J to 4 bases, leaving 11 bases not matched to a gene. CDR1 and CDR2 from the germline V gene are SGHTA and FQGNSA. The CDR3 consists of 16 residues. The CDR3 loop is CASSPRLAQPYNEQFF. CDR3 coding DNA: TGTGCCAGCAGCCCTAGACTAGCTCAGCCATACAATGAGCAGTTCTTC. The full variable domain, with the rest looked up from reference TRBV7-2 and TRBJ2-1, is GAGVSQSPSNKVTEKGKDVELRCDPISGHTALYWYRQSLGQGLEFLIYFQGNSAPDKSGLPSDRFSAERTGGSVSTLTIQRTQQEDSAVYLCASSPRLAQPYNEQFFGPGTRLTVL.

This chain links TRBV5-1 with TRBJ1-5; 12 bases align to TRBD1. Trimming removed 0 bases from V and 5 bases from J; junction bases left unmatched: 3. This CDR3 has 16 residues. Looked up from germline, CDR1 is SGHRS and CDR2 is YFSETQ. The CDR3: CASSLDGTGGDQPQHF. CDR3 nucleotide sequence: TGCGCCAGCAGCTTGGACGGGACAGGGGGCGATCAGCCCCAGCATTTT.

The rearrangement uses TRBV27 and TRBJ1-6; TRBD1 matches at 7 bases. The germline CDR1 and CDR2 sequences are MNHEY and SMNVEV (reference sequence). The J segment lost 9 bases and the V segment lost 3 bases, leaving 14 bases of the junction unmatched. CDR3 length equals 17 residues. This CDR3 reads CASSFLATGVSSSPLHF. CDR3 coding DNA: TGTGCCAGCAGTTTCCTGGCCACAGGGGTATCAAGTTCACCCCTCCACTTT.

The rearrangement links TRBV2 to TRBJ2-3, with D maybe TRBD1 (7 bases). The CDR3 length is 14 residues. V shed 11 bases and J shed 3 bases, with 18 bases lying between them. The germline V gene has CDR1 SNHLY and CDR2 FYNNEI. DNA for the CDR3: TGTGCCGGGGGGACAGATACAATGACAGATACGCAGTATTTT. It encodes CAGGTDTMTDTQYF.

The DNA of the CDR3 is TGTGCCAGCAGCCAAGTGACTAGCGGGAGAGACTACAATGAGCAGTTCTTC. It encodes CASSQVTSGRDYNEQFF. The rearrangement links TRBV4-2 to TRBJ2-1; 12 bases are shared with TRBD2. Germline CDR1 reads LGHNA; CDR2 reads YNFKEQ. J lost 3 bases, V lost 1 base, and 4 bases had no gene match. The CDR3 contains 17 residues.

The chain is built from TRBV6-5 and TRBJ2-7; 12 nucleotides agree with TRBD2. V shed 5 bases and J 4 bases; nucleotides not matched to a gene: 6. Per the germline V gene, CDR1 is MNHEY and CDR2 is SVGAGI. This CDR3 has 15 residues. The CDR3 region is CASSRWTSGIYEQYF. The CDR3 DNA sequence: TGTGCCAGCAGTCGCTGGACTAGCGGGATTTACGAGCAGTACTTC.

DNA for the CDR3: TGTGCCTGGAGCCGGGACAGGGTGGGCAATAGCAATCAGCCCCAGCATTTT. It encodes CAWSRDRVGNSNQPQHF. This chain links TRBV30 with TRBJ1-5; 9 bases map to TRBD1. Looked up from germline, CDR1 is GTSNPN and CDR2 is SVGIG (reference sequence). Unmatched junction bases numbered 9, after V lost 3 bases and J lost 0 bases. There are 17 residues in the CDR3. Full variable domain (remainder filled in from reference TRBV30 and TRBJ1-5): SQTIHQWPATLVQPVGSPLSLECTVEGTSNPNLYWYRQAAGRGLQLLFYSVGIGQISSEVPQNLSASRPQDRQFILSSKKLLLSDSGFYLCAWSRDRVGNSNQPQHFGDGTRLSIL.

The chain couples TRBV5-1 to TRBJ2-1, with 7 bases lining up with TRBD2. Germline CDR1 reads SGHRS; CDR2 reads YFSETQ. CDR3 length equals 16 residues. Losses at the gene ends were 3 bases for V and 8 bases for J; bases not matched to a gene: 14. The CDR3 DNA reads as TGCGCCAGCAGCTCAGGGACTACCTTCCGGGGCGATGAGCAGTTCTTC. Translating it yields CASSSGTTFRGDEQFF.

The chain joins TRBV2 to TRBJ1-6, with 11 bases fitting TRBD1. The CDR3 runs to 15 residues. J gave up 8 bases and V 2 bases, and 2 bases lay outside the gene matches. Germline V gene sequence: CDR1 SNHLY, CDR2 FYNNEI. The CDR3 region is CASSERGQGDSPLHF. The DNA for the CDR3 is TGTGCCAGCAGTGAAAGGGGACAGGGGGATTCACCCCTCCACTTT.

This clone was observed a few times. Other DNA sequences within the sample encode an identical CDR3. The rearrangement uses TRBV28 and TRBJ2-7; D may be TRBD2 (6 bases). Per germline, CDR1 MDHEN and CDR2 SYDVKM. The CDR3 covers 16 residues. Trimming took 2 bases from V and 3 from J, leaving 17 bases between them. CDR3 nucleotide sequence: TGTGCCAGCAGTTTAATAACCGGGGGAGTCGGCTACGAGCAGTACTTC. Protein sequence: CASSLITGGVGYEQYF.

This chain uses TRBV6-5 with TRBJ2-7; D perhaps matches TRBD1 (6 bases). From germline, CDR1 is MNHEY and CDR2 SVGAGI. V was trimmed by 5 bases and J by 3 bases, leaving 14 bases between them. The CDR3 consists of 14 residues. The CDR3 protein is CASSTPGQRYEQYF. The CDR3 nucleotides are TGTGCCAGCAGTACTCCGGGACAACGCTACGAGCAGTACTTC.

The chain links TRBV5-1 to TRBJ1-5, with D possibly matching TRBD1 (6 bases). CDR1 SGHRS and CDR2 YFSETQ come from the germline V gene. CDR3 size: 15 residues. Deletions cut 0 bases from V and 4 bases from J, with 11 bases between. The CDR3 loop is CASSLVAGDNQPQHF. CDR3 nucleotide sequence: TGCGCCAGCAGCTTGGTGGCAGGGGATAATCAGCCCCAGCATTTT.

This clone was detected only a few times. The chain links TRBV6-4 to TRBJ2-5; 14 bases line up with TRBD2. The end of the DNA fits TRBJ2-7 better, so the J call may be wrong. The CDR3 totals 14 residues. Per germline, CDR1 MRHNA and CDR2 SNTAGT. CDR3 DNA sequence: TGTGCCAGCAGTGACGGGACTAGCGGGAGCGAGCAGTACTTC. Its translation is CASSDGTSGSEQYF.